Following are 14 T cell receptor beta chains from one sample sequenced in a study of blood T cell repertoires in COVID-19. Clones were sequenced by immunoSEQ multiplex PCR, and TCRdb holds only the in-frame ones, with some missing. The table shows about 180,000 clones, with approximately 86% occurring only once. Sequenced: peripheral blood. The receptors were sampled from a man between 50 and 59 years old with active or convalescent COVID-19.

As to this clone: Within the sample, other DNA sequences also encode this same CDR3. V gene TRBV15 combines with J gene TRBJ1-2; D unresolved. The CDR3 contains 13 residues. CDR1 is LNHNV and CDR2 is YYDKDF in the germline V gene (reference sequence). V was cut by 1 base and J by 5 bases, with 8 bases left in between. This CDR3 is CATSRGGGYGYTF. The CDR3 coding sequence is TGTGCCACCAGCAGAGGAGGCGGGTATGGCTACACCTTC.

This clone was observed once. The chain carries TRBV7-2 and TRBJ1-4; 11 positions agree with TRBD1. The length of the CDR3 is 16 residues. Germline CDR1 is SGHTA and CDR2 is FQGNSA. J gave up 8 bases and V 3 bases, and 8 bases lay outside the gene matches. CDR3 protein: CASSFNGQGAGEKLFF. DNA for the CDR3: TGTGCCAGCAGCTTTAACGGACAGGGGGCAGGGGAAAAACTGTTTTTT.

The genes are TRBV28 and TRBJ2-5, with TRBD2 matching 9 bases. The CDR3 is 15 amino acids. The V and J ends lost 8 bases and 2 bases, in that order; junction bases with no gene match: 9. The germline gives CDR1 MDHEN, CDR2 SYDVKM. CDR3 region: CASCLPSGRQETQYF. CDR3 DNA: TGTGCCAGCTGCCTACCAAGCGGGAGGCAAGAGACCCAGTACTTC.

This sequence joins TRBV6-5 and TRBJ2-7, with a weak D call TRBD2 (7 bases). This CDR3 has 13 residues. Germline V CDR1 and CDR2: MNHEY, SVGAGI. V was pared by 10 bases and J by 4 bases, with 17 bases between. Written as DNA, the CDR3 is TGTGCCACGGGGAGGGGGGGGAAATACGAGCAGTACTTC. Translating it yields CATGRGGKYEQYF.

The V and J genes are TRBV11-3 and TRBJ2-3; D might be TRBD2 (6 bases). This CDR3 has 14 residues. Germline V gene sequence: CDR1 SGHNT, CDR2 YENEEA. With 6 bases removed from V and 3 bases from J, the gap between germline ends came to 13 bases. The CDR3 bases are TGTGCCAGCAGAGGGCCCCTAGCGACAGATACGCAGTATTTT. It codes for CASRGPLATDTQYF.

This rearrangement joins TRBV7-3 to TRBJ2-1; D may be TRBD1 (5 bases). CDR1 and CDR2 from the germline V gene are SGHTA and FQGTGA. The V and J ends lost 5 bases and 9 bases respectively, with 23 bases between them. The CDR3 spans 16 residues. The DNA of the CDR3 is TGTGCCAGCAGCCCCAAAGGGGTTGGGGCTCAGGGTGAGCAGTTCTTC. Its translation: CASSPKGVGAQGEQFF.

The gene calls are TRBV28 and TRBJ2-5; tentative D call: TRBD1 (6 bases). Trimming took 5 bases from V and 5 from J, leaving 24 bases between them. The length of the CDR3 is 17 residues. Germline V CDR1 and CDR2: MDHEN, SYDVKM. CDR3 sequence (DNA): TGTGCCAGCAGTATAATCGTCGGACAGCTGGATTGGGAGACCCAGTACTTC. Translation: CASSIIVGQLDWETQYF.

The chain couples TRBV5-6 to TRBJ1-5; 9 positions match TRBD1. This CDR3 spans 14 amino acids. V trimming: 2 bases; J trimming: 5 bases; junction bases outside the gene matches: 2. Germline V lookup: CDR1 SGHDT, CDR2 YYEEEE. The CDR3 spells CASSFTGGDQPQHF. The CDR3 region has the DNA TGTGCCAGCAGCTTTACAGGGGGCGATCAGCCCCAGCATTTT.

In this sample, this clone turned up once. The V and J genes are TRBV5-5 and TRBJ1-2; 7 nucleotides line up with TRBD1. CDR3 length: 13 amino acids. After removal of 2 bases from V and 5 bases from J, the junction contained 3 bases not matched to a gene. Germline values: CDR1 SGHKS, CDR2 YYEKEE (reference sequence). CDR3 amino acids: CASSLQGIYGYTF. The CDR3 DNA follows: TGTGCCAGCAGCTTACAGGGGATTTATGGCTACACCTTC.

V and J are TRBV4-2 and TRBJ1-2; TRBD1 aligns across 8 bases. V lost 2 bases to trimming and J lost 8 bases; unmatched junction nucleotides: 4. Per germline, CDR1 LGHNA and CDR2 YNFKEQ. The CDR3 spans 13 residues. CDR3 sequence reads: CASSQLQGGGYTF. CDR3 DNA sequence: TGTGCCAGCAGCCAACTACAGGGGGGCGGCTACACCTTC.

The V and J genes are TRBV3-1 (or the pseudogene TRBV3-2) and TRBJ2-7; possibly TRBD2 for D (6 bases). V lost 0 bases and J 2 bases, leaving 8 bases between the germline ends. Germline values: CDR1 LGHDT, CDR2 YNNKEL (reference sequence). The CDR3 is 14 amino acids. Here the CDR3 DNA reads TGTGCCAGCAGCCAAGAGGGGGGACCCTACGAGCAGTACTTC. Its translation: CASSQEGGPYEQYF.

V gene TRBV5-1 combines with J gene TRBJ2-2; 8 nucleotides line up with TRBD2. Germline CDR1 SGHRS, CDR2 YFSETQ. The junction had 9 bases not matched to a gene; V was cut back by 0 bases and J by 2 bases. This CDR3 has 18 residues. CDR3 sequence: CASSLEFAGGANTGELFF. In DNA form, the CDR3 reads TGCGCCAGCAGCTTGGAATTCGCCGGGGGGGCCAACACCGGGGAGCTGTTTTTT. Complete variable domain (other parts from reference TRBV5-1 and TRBJ2-2): KAGVTQTPRYLIKTRGQQVTLSCSPISGHRSVSWYQQTPGQGLQFLFEYFSETQRNKGNFPGRFSGRQFSNSRSEMNVSTLELGDSALYLCASSLEFAGGANTGELFFGEGSRLTVL.

The CDR3 DNA reads as TGTGCCAGCAGCCCAATCCCCGGGGGATACAATGAGCAGTTCTTC. This gives the protein CASSPIPGGYNEQFF. The gene calls are TRBV7-3 and TRBJ2-1, with D tentatively TRBD2 (6 bases). This CDR3 is built from 15 residues. Between the trimmed V and J ends, which lost 5 bases and 4 bases, there was a span of 15 bases. The germline V gene encodes CDR1 SGHTA and CDR2 FQGTGA.

The rearrangement joins TRBV19 to TRBJ1-2; 11 bases match TRBD1. Trimming removed 4 bases from V and 2 bases from J; junction bases left unmatched: 6. This CDR3 comprises 16 residues. Germline V gene lookup returns CDR1 LNHDA and CDR2 SQIVND (reference sequence). CDR3 region: CASSSGTGGANYGYTF. CDR3 in DNA: TGTGCCAGTAGTAGCGGGACAGGGGGGGCCAACTATGGCTACACCTTC.